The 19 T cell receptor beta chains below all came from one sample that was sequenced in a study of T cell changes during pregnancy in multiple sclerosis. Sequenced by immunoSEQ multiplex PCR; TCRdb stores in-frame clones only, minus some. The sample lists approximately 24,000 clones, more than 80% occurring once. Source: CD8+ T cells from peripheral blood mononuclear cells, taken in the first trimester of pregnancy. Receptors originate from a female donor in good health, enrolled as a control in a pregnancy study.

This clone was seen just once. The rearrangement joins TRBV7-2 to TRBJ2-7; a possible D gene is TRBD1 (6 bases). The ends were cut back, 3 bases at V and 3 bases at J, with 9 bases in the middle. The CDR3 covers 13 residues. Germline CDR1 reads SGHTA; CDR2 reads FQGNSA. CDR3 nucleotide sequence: TGTGCCAGCAGCTTGGGACACCGCTACGAGCAGTACTTC. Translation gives CASSLGHRYEQYF.

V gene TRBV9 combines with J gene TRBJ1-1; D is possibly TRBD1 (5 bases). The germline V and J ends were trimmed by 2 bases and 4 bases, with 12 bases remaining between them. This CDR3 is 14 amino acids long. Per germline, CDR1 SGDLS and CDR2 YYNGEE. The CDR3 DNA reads TGTGCCAGCAGCGTGGGGGTCGGGAGCACTGAAGCTTTCTTT. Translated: CASSVGVGSTEAFF.

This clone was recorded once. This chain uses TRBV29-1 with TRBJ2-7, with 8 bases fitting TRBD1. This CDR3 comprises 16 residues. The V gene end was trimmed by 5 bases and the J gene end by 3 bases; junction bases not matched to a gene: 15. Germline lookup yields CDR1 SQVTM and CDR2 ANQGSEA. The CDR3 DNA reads TGCAGCGTTTGGGCCCCCCTAGGACAGGGTGGCTACGAGCAGTACTTC. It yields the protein CSVWAPLGQGGYEQYF.

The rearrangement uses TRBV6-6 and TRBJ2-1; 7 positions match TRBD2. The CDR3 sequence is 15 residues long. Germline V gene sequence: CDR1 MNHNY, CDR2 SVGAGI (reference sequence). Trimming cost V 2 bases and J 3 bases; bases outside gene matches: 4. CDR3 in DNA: TGTGCCAGCAGTTACCCGGGGGGAAACTACAATGAGCAGTTCTTC. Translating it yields CASSYPGGNYNEQFF.

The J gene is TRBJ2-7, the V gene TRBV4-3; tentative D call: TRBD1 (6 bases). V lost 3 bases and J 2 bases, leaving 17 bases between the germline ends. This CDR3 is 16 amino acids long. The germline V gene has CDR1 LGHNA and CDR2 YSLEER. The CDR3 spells CASSHKLGTITYEQYF. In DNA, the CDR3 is TGCGCCAGCAGCCATAAGTTAGGGACAATTACCTACGAGCAGTACTTC.

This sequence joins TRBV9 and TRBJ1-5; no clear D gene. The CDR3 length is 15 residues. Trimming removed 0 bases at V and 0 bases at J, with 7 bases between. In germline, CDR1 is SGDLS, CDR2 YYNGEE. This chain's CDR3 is CASSVDGDSNQPQHF. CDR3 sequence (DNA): TGTGCCAGCAGCGTAGACGGGGATAGCAATCAGCCCCAGCATTTT.

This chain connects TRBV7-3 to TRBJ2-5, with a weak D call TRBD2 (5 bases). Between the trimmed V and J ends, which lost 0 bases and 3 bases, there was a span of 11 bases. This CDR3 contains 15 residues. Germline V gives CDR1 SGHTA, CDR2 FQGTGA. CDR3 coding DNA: TGTGCCAGCAGCTTAACTCTAGCCCCGAAAGAGACCCAGTACTTC. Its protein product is CASSLTLAPKETQYF.

CDR3 in amino acids: CASSSTGFGYEQYF. The DNA for the CDR3 is TGTGCCAGCAGCTCGACAGGGTTTGGCTACGAGCAGTACTTC. The rearrangement joins TRBV7-2 to TRBJ2-5, with 7 bases fitting TRBD1. The J call may be faulty, since TRBJ2-7 better matches the DNA end. The CDR3 covers 14 residues. CDR1 SGHTA and CDR2 FQGNSA come from the germline V gene.

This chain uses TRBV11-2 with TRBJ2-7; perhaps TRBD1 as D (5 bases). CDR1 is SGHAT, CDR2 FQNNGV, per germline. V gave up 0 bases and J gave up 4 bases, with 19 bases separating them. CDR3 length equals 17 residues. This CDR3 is CASSLDQSGAGIYEQYF. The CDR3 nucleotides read TGTGCCAGCAGCTTAGATCAGTCTGGTGCAGGGATATACGAGCAGTACTTC. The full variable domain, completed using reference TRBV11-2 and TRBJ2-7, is EAGVAQSPRYKIIEKRQSVAFWCNPISGHATLYWYQQILGQGPKLLIQFQNNGVVDDSQLPKDRFSAERLKGVDSTLKIQPAKLEDSAVYLCASSLDQSGAGIYEQYFGPGTRLTVT.

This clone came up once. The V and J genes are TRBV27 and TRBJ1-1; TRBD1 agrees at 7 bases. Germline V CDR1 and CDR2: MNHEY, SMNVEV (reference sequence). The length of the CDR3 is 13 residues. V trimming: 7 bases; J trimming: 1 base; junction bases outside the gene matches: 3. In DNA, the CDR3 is TGTGCCAGCAAGGGGGCCTGGAACACTGAAGCTTTCTTT. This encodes CASKGAWNTEAFF.

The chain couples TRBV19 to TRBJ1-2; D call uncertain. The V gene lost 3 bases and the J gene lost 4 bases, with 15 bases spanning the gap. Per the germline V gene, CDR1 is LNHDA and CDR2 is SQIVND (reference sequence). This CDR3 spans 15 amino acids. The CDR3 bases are TGTGCCAGTAGTATCTATCCCCTCTACGTCTATGGCTACACCTTC. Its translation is CASSIYPLYVYGYTF.

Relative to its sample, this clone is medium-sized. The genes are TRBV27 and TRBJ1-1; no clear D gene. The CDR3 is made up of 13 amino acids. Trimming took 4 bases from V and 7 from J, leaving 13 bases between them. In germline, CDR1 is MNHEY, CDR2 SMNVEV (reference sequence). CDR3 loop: CASSSFPNGEAFF. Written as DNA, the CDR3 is TGTGCCAGCAGTTCATTCCCGAACGGTGAAGCTTTCTTT.

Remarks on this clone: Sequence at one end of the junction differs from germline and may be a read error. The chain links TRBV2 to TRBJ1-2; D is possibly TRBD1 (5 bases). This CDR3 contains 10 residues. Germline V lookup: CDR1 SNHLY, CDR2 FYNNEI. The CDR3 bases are TGTGCCAGCAGGGGGGAGGGAGTAGGCTTC. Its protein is CASRGEGVGF.

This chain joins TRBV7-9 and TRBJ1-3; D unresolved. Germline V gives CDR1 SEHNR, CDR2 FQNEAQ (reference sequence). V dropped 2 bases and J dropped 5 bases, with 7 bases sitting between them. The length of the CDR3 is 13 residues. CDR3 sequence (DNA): TGTGCCAGCAGCTTATTTATTCGAAACACCATATATTTT. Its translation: CASSLFIRNTIYF.

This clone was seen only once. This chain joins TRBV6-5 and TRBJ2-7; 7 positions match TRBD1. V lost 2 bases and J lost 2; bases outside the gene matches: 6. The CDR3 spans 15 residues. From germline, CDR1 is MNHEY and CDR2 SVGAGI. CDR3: CASSYGDRSTYEQYF. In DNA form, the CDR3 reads TGTGCCAGCAGTTACGGGGACAGATCCACCTACGAGCAGTACTTC.

In DNA form, the CDR3 reads TGTGCCAGCAGCTTGTCTGTTCTCCCCTGGGGGGATATCATTGAAGCTTTCTTT. This gives the protein CASSLSVLPWGDIIEAFF. The genes are TRBV5-4 and TRBJ1-1; D might be TRBD1 (5 bases). V was cut by 1 base and J by 7 bases, with 26 bases left in between. Germline V gene data show CDR1 as SGHNT and CDR2 as YYREEE (reference sequence). This CDR3 has 18 residues.

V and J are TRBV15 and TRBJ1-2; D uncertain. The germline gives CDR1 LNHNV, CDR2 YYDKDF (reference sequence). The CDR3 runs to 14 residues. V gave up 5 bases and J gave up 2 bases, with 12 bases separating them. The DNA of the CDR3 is TGTGCCACCAGCCCCTCCCGGAGGAACTATGGCTACACCTTC. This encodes CATSPSRRNYGYTF.

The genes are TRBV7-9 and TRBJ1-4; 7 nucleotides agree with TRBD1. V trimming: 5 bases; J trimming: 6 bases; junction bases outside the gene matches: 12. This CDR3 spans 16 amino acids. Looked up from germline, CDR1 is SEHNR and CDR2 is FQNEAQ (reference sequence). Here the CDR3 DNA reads TGTGCCAGCAGCCTGGGGACAGTTGGATTGGATGAAAAACTGTTTTTT. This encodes CASSLGTVGLDEKLFF.

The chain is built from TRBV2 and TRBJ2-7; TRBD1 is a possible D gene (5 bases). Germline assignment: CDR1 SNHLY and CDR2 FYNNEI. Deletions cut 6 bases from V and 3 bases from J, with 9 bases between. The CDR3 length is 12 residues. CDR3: CASRDSSYEQYF. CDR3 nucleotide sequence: TGTGCCAGCAGAGACAGCAGCTACGAGCAGTACTTC.